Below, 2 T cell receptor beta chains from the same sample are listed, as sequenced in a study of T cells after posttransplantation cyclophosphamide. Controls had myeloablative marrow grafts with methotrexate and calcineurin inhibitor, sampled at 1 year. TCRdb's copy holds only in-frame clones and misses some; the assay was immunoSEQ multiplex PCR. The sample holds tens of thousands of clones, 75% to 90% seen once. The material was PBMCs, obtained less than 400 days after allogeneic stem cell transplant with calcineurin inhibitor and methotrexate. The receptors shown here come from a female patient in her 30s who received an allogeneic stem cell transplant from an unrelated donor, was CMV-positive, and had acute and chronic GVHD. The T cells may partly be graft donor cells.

This chain's CDR3 is CASSPPREAGLTDTQYF. CDR3 in DNA: TGTGCCAGCAGCCCGCCAAGGGAAGCGGGCCTCACAGATACGCAGTATTTT. V is TRBV7-9 and J is TRBJ2-3, with D perhaps matching TRBD2 (6 bases). The V gene's germline CDR1 is SEHNR and CDR2 FQNEAQ (reference sequence). Trimming left V 5 bases short and J 2 bases short, with 20 bases between. The CDR3 extends over 17 amino acids.

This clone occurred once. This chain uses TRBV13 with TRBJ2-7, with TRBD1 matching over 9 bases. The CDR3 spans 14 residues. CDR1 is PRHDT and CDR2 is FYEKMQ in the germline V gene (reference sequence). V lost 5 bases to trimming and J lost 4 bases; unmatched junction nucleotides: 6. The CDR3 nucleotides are TGTGCCAGCAGCATGGGACAGGGCCGATACGAGCAGTACGTC. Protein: CASSMGQGRYEQYV.